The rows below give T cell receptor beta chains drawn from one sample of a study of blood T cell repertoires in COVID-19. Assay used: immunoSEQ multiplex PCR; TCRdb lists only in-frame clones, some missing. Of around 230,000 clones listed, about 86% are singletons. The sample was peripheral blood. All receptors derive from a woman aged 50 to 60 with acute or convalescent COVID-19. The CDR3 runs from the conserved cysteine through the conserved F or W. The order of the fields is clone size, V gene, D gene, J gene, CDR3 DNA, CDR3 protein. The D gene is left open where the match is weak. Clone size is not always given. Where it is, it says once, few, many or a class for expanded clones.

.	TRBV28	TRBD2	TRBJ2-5	TGTGCCAGCAGTTGGGGACTAGCGGGAGTTTTGGAGACCCAGTACTTC	CASSWGLAGVLETQYF
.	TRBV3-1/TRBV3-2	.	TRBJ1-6	TGTGCCAGCAGCCGCTATGTGAGCTCCTATAATTCACCCCTCCACTTT	CASSRYVSSYNSPLHF
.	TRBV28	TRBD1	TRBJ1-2	TGTGCCAGCAGTTTTCAGGGGGCCTATGGCTACACCTTC	CASSFQGAYGYTF
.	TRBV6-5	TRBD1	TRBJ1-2	TGTGCCAGCAGTACGCCGACAGGGAATAACTATGGCTACACCTTC	CASSTPTGNNYGYTF
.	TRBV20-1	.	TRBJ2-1	TGCAGTGCTAGTATTTCCCGTACAGATGAGCAGTTCTTC	CSASISRTDEQFF
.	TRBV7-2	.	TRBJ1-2	TGTGCCAGCAGCTTAGCGCGGGGTGCTAACTATGGCTACACCTTC	CASSLARGANYGYTF
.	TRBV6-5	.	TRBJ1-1	TGTGCCAGCAGAAAGGGTCTAGCGACTGAAGCTTTCTTT	CASRKGLATEAFF
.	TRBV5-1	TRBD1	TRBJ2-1	TGCGCCAGCAGAAGGGACAGGGGTGGCAATGAGCAGTTCTTC	CASRRDRGGNEQFF
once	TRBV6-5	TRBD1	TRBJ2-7	TGTGCCAGCAGAATAGGGGGCACGGCCTCCTACGAGCAGTACTTC	CASRIGGTASYEQYF
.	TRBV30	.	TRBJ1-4	TGTGCCTGGAGTACGGACAAGGGGATAGGTGAAAAACTGTTTTTT	CAWSTDKGIGEKLFF
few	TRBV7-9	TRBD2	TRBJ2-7	TGTGCCAGCAGCTTAGCAAGTGTCGGACTAGCCGGCTACGAGCAGTACTTC	CASSLASVGLAGYEQYF
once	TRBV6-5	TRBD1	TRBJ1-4	TGTGCCACCGACGGACAGGGCGGTGAAAAACTGTTTTTT	CATDGQGGEKLFF
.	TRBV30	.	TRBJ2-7	TGTGCCGGGAAGTCTCCAGGGAACTCCTACGAGCAGTACTTC	CAGKSPGNSYEQYF
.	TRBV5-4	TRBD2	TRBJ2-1	TGTGCCAGCACCCCCGATATGAAGCGGGGGAATGAGCAGTTCTTC	CASTPDMKRGNEQFF
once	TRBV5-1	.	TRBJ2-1	TGCGCCAGCAGCTTGGTCCCGGGGGTGAATGAGCAGTTCTTC	CASSLVPGVNEQFF
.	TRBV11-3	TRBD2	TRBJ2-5	TGTGCCAGCAGCCCGGGGGGGGCGGAGACCCAGTACTTC	CASSPGGAETQYF
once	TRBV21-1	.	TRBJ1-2	TGTGCCAGCAGCCAAACGGACAGGGTTGAGGAGGGTCACTATGGCTACACCTTC	CASSQTDRVEEGHYGYTF
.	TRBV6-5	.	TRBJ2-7	TGTGCCAGCAGTCCCCCCGGGGTGGGCCACTACGAGCAGTACTTC	CASSPPGVGHYEQYF
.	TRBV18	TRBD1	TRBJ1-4	TGTGCCAGCTCTCCCTCCTCCCAGGGGGGAGAAAAACTGTTTTTT	CASSPSSQGGEKLFF
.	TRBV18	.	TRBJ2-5	TGTGCCAGCTCAGGCCCCCAAGAGACCCAGTACTTC	CASSGPQETQYF
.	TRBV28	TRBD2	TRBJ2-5	TGTGCCAGCAGCGGGGGGTGGATGGAGACCCAGTACTTC	CASSGGWMETQYF
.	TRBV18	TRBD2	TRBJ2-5	TGTGCCAGCTCAGGGCAACTAGCGGCCAAAGAGACCCAGTACTTC	CASSGQLAAKETQYF
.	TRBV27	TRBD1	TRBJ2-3	TGTGCCAGCCAGAGAAGCCGGGGACAGGCCCGCACAGATACGCAGTATTTT	CASQRSRGQARTDTQYF
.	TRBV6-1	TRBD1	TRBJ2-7	TGTGCCAGCAGTGAATGGGGACAGGCCTACGAGCAGTACTTC	CASSEWGQAYEQYF
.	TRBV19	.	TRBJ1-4	TGTGCCAGTAGTGAGGGCCATCTCGTGGGGGGTGAAAAACTGTTTTTT	CASSEGHLVGGEKLFF
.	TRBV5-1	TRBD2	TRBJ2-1	TGCGCCAGCAGCTTGGGCGGGAGGACCTACAATGAGCAGTTCTTC	CASSLGGRTYNEQFF
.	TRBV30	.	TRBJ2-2	TGTGCCTGGAGTGTAGGCGGGGTTACCGGGGAGCTGTTTTTT	CAWSVGGVTGELFF
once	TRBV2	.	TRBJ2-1	TGTGCCAGCGGTGTAGGGAGGAATGAGCAGTTCTTC	CASGVGRNEQFF
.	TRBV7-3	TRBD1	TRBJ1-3	TGTGCCAGCAGCTTACTGGGACAGGGGGCGACTGGAAACACCATATATTTT	CASSLLGQGATGNTIYF
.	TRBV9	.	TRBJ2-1	TGTGCCAGCAGCGTAGCGGAGATGAATGAGCAGTTCTTC	CASSVAEMNEQFF
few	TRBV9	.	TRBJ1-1	TGTGCCAGCAGCGTTTTCGCTGGGACATCGAACACTGAAGCTTTCTTT	CASSVFAGTSNTEAFF
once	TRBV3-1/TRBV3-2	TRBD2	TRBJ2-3	TGTGCCAGCAGCCAAGGTAGCGGGGGCACAGATACGCAGTATTTT	CASSQGSGGTDTQYF
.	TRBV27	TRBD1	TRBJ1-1	TGTGCCAGCAGTCGGGACAGGGCGAACACTGAAGCTTTCTTT	CASSRDRANTEAFF
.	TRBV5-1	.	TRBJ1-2	TGCGCCAGCAGCTTGGACCGGGAGGATATGGATGGCTACACCTTC	CASSLDREDMDGYTF
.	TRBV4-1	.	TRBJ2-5	TGCGCCAGCAGCCTGGCGGGGGCCGAAGAGACCCAGTACTTC	CASSLAGAEETQYF
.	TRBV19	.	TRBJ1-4	TGTGCCACCGCCGAGGGCGGGCCCAATGAAAAACTGTTTTTT	CATAEGGPNEKLFF
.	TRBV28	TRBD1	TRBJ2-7	TGTGCCAGCAGTGGGACAGCCTACTACGAGCAGTACTTC	CASSGTAYYEQYF
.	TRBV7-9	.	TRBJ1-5	TGTGCCAGCAGCTTAGCGGGGGGGGATCAGCCCCAGCATTTT	CASSLAGGDQPQHF
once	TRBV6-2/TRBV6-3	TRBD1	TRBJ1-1	TGTGCCAGCAGTTACTGGACAGGGGGCATGAACACTGAAGCTTTCTTT	CASSYWTGGMNTEAFF
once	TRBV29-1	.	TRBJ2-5	TGCAGCGTCTCACGGGTGGCTTCTGAGGGGACCCAGTACTTC	CSVSRVASEGTQYF
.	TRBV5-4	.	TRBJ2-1	TGTGCCAGCCAAACCGGGACTCCCGACAATGAGCAGTTCTTC	CASQTGTPDNEQFF
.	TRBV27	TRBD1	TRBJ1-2	TGTGCCAGCAGTTTACGACAGGGTAACTATGGCTACACCTTC	CASSLRQGNYGYTF
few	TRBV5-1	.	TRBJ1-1	TGCGCCAGCAGCTTGGATGGGGGGGCGCGAACTTTCTTT	CASSLDGGARTFF
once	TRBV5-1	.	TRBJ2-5	TGCGCCAGCAGCCCCCGGGATCCTACTATCCAGACCCAGTACTTC	CASSPRDPTIQTQYF
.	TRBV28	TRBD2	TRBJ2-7	TGTGCCAGCAGTTTACACCCTCCTGGACTAGCGGGAGTGTCCGGGCAGTACTTC	CASSLHPPGLAGVSGQYF
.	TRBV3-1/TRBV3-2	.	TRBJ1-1	TGTGCCAGCAGCCAAGGGAGTAAAACTGAAGCTTTCTTT	CASSQGSKTEAFF